Below are 6 T cell receptor beta chains sequenced from a single sample in a study of blood T cell repertoires in COVID-19. Only in-frame clones appear in the TCRdb table, and some are missing; sequencing was by immunoSEQ multiplex PCR. The sample yields about 140,000 clones, about 91% seen once. The sample consisted of peripheral blood. The receptors were gathered from a human donor in a cohort sampled during active COVID-19.

The chain recombines TRBV3-1 (or the pseudogene TRBV3-2) with TRBJ2-1, with D maybe TRBD2 (6 bases). CDR3 size: 15 residues. The germline V gene encodes CDR1 LGHDT and CDR2 YNNKEL (reference sequence). The V end was cut by 5 bases, the J end by 1 base, with 12 bases between. The CDR3 DNA sequence: TGTGCCAGCAGCTCCCTCGGGGGTTCCTACAATGAGCAGTTCTTC. Translating it yields CASSSLGGSYNEQFF.

This clone came up once. V is TRBV6-5 and J is TRBJ1-2, with unresolved D. The CDR3 consists of 14 residues. Germline loops: CDR1 MNHEY, CDR2 SVGAGI. Trimming left V 7 bases short and J 2 bases short, with 14 bases between. The CDR3 sequence is CASTSGQANYGYTF. DNA for the CDR3: TGTGCCAGCACCTCAGGTCAGGCCAACTATGGCTACACCTTC.

V and J are TRBV4-1 and TRBJ2-3; D is possibly TRBD2 (6 bases). Trimming left V 0 bases short and J 3 bases short, with 19 bases between. CDR1 and CDR2 (germline): MGHRA, YSYEKL. The CDR3 totals 18 residues. The DNA of the CDR3 is TGCGCCAGCAGCCAAGAGGGGGATTTTGCGGGGAGGACAGATACGCAGTATTTT. Translating gives CASSQEGDFAGRTDTQYF.

V gene TRBV19 combines with J gene TRBJ2-5; 8 bases map to TRBD1. Trimming cost V 6 bases and J 6 bases; bases outside gene matches: 6. The germline gives CDR1 LNHDA, CDR2 SQIVND (reference sequence). This CDR3 region has 13 residues. The CDR3 spells CASSSGTGKTQYF. The CDR3 coding sequence is TGTGCCAGTAGCTCCGGGACAGGAAAGACCCAGTACTTC.

The J gene is TRBJ1-1, the V gene TRBV12-5, with TRBD1 matching over 7 bases. The V gene's germline CDR1 is LGHNT and CDR2 FRNRAP. The CDR3 length is 13 residues. The V gene end was trimmed by 1 base and the J gene end by 6 bases; junction bases not matched to a gene: 2. The CDR3 region is CASGLAGGSEAFF. The CDR3 nucleotides are TGTGCTAGTGGTTTGGCAGGGGGGTCTGAAGCTTTCTTT.

V usage is TRBV29-1 and J usage is TRBJ2-7; TRBD2 agrees at 7 bases. Germline V gives CDR1 SQVTM, CDR2 ANQGSEA. There are 15 residues in the CDR3. With V trimmed by 6 bases and J by 1 base, 12 bases remained unmatched. In DNA form, the CDR3 reads TGCAGCGTGGCCGGCCCTAGCGGTTCTTCCTACGAGCAGTACTTC. Its translation: CSVAGPSGSSYEQYF.